A selection of T cell receptor beta chains follows, all from one sample in a study of blood T cells in healthy people across ages. TCRdb re-analysed the 5' RACE reads in MiXCR, keeping a single row per CDR3 protein. The sample holds around 1,700,000 distinct CDR3 sequences, 25% to 30% seen once. The sequencing sample was made of blood. The receptors stem from a woman aged 25 to 45 in good health. Both conserved end residues are part of each CDR3. The order of the fields is J gene, clone size, D gene, V gene, CDR3 protein. The D gene is left open where the match is weak. Size tells how often a clone was seen (once, few, many) or the class of an expanded clone, and some rows leave it out.

j_gene: TRBJ1-3; abundance: -; d_gene: -; v_gene: TRBV3-1; CDR3aa: CASSQEAAGNTIYF
j_gene: TRBJ2-5; abundance: -; d_gene: -; v_gene: TRBV11-2; CDR3aa: CASSPKGGWETQYF
j_gene: TRBJ1-2; abundance: -; d_gene: TRBD1; v_gene: TRBV12-3/TRBV12-4; CDR3aa: CASTFGTAPLGYTF
j_gene: TRBJ2-2; abundance: few; d_gene: -; v_gene: TRBV4-1; CDR3aa: CASSGQFAGELFF
j_gene: TRBJ2-7; abundance: few; d_gene: -; v_gene: TRBV18; CDR3aa: CASSPDRDSNYEQYF
j_gene: TRBJ2-3; abundance: -; d_gene: -; v_gene: TRBV6-1; CDR3aa: CASRNPGDPKLTDTQYF
j_gene: TRBJ1-4; abundance: few; d_gene: -; v_gene: TRBV6-6; CDR3aa: CASSPRTFGELFF
j_gene: TRBJ1-4; abundance: few; d_gene: -; v_gene: TRBV11-2; CDR3aa: CASSKTTNEKLFF
j_gene: TRBJ2-3; abundance: few; d_gene: -; v_gene: TRBV7-2; CDR3aa: CASSQNRADTQYF
j_gene: TRBJ1-5; abundance: few; d_gene: -; v_gene: TRBV20-1; CDR3aa: CSAMRTSNQPQHF
j_gene: TRBJ2-1; abundance: -; d_gene: TRBD2; v_gene: TRBV7-6; CDR3aa: CASSARLAGLHGGQFF
j_gene: TRBJ2-7; abundance: -; d_gene: -; v_gene: TRBV19; CDR3aa: CASSRTIGEQYF
j_gene: TRBJ1-2; abundance: -; d_gene: -; v_gene: TRBV11-2; CDR3aa: CASSLAARVAYGYTF
j_gene: TRBJ2-3; abundance: -; d_gene: -; v_gene: TRBV18; CDR3aa: CASSPGDGFTDTQYF
j_gene: TRBJ1-1; abundance: -; d_gene: TRBD1; v_gene: TRBV20-1; CDR3aa: CSARAPGGRRAEAFF
j_gene: TRBJ2-1; abundance: once; d_gene: TRBD2; v_gene: TRBV6-1; CDR3aa: CASRGSGRGSHNEQFF
j_gene: TRBJ2-7; abundance: -; d_gene: TRBD2; v_gene: TRBV20-1; CDR3aa: CSARDSGTNSYEQYF
j_gene: TRBJ1-6; abundance: -; d_gene: TRBD1; v_gene: TRBV12-3/TRBV12-4; CDR3aa: CASSYAGGNSPLHF
j_gene: TRBJ1-5; abundance: -; d_gene: -; v_gene: TRBV12-5; CDR3aa: CASGAERNQPQHF
j_gene: TRBJ2-3; abundance: many; d_gene: -; v_gene: TRBV20-1; CDR3aa: CSARDPPPTDTQYF
j_gene: TRBJ2-3; abundance: few; d_gene: -; v_gene: TRBV12-3/TRBV12-4; CDR3aa: CASSLKITDTQYF
j_gene: TRBJ1-5; abundance: -; d_gene: -; v_gene: TRBV27; CDR3aa: CASSHEGGSQPQHF
j_gene: TRBJ2-4; abundance: few; d_gene: TRBD1; v_gene: TRBV6-6; CDR3aa: CASSYGTGGLSNIQYF
j_gene: TRBJ2-1; abundance: -; d_gene: -; v_gene: TRBV5-1; CDR3aa: CASKISRSSYNEQFF
j_gene: TRBJ2-5; abundance: many; d_gene: -; v_gene: TRBV20-1; CDR3aa: CSASGGNQETQYF
j_gene: TRBJ1-4; abundance: few; d_gene: -; v_gene: TRBV20-1; CDR3aa: CSAGTRNNEKLFF
j_gene: TRBJ2-7; abundance: once; d_gene: TRBD2; v_gene: TRBV4-1; CDR3aa: CASSQEIAGASYEQYF
j_gene: TRBJ2-6; abundance: -; d_gene: -; v_gene: TRBV20-1; CDR3aa: CSATGTSGANVLTF